The 20 T cell receptor beta chains below come from one sample, sequenced in a study of cytomegalovirus exposure and HLA in healthy donors. PCR employed 60 Vbeta and 13 Jbeta primers. Produced via immunoSEQ multiplex PCR; TCRdb's table is partial and in-frame only. The table shows approximately 200,000 clones, with about 81% occurring only once. The sequenced material came from PBMCs. These receptors all come from a woman aged 18-35 years in good health and CMV-seropositive.

The gene calls are TRBV6-5 and TRBJ1-5; perhaps TRBD1 as D (6 bases). The CDR3 has 14 amino acids. The germline V and J ends were trimmed by 6 bases and 7 bases, with 16 bases remaining between them. CDR1 and CDR2 from the germline V gene are MNHEY and SVGAGI. The CDR3 DNA sequence: TGTGCCAGCAGCTACACAGGGTCGGGGCAGCCCCAGCATTTT. It translates to CASSYTGSGQPQHF.

The rearrangement links TRBV6-1 to TRBJ1-5; no definite D call. Germline assignment: CDR1 MNHNS and CDR2 SASEGT. The germline V and J ends were trimmed by 6 bases and 2 bases, with 14 bases remaining between them. CDR3 length equals 15 residues. The CDR3 region has the DNA TGTGCCAGCAGGGAGCCAGCGGGCCGCAATCAGCCCCAGCATTTT. As protein: CASREPAGRNQPQHF.

The V gene is TRBV7-6, the J gene TRBJ1-1, with 10 bases matching TRBD1. The CDR3 runs to 18 residues. V gave up 5 bases and J gave up 3 bases; unmatched junction bases: 15. In germline, CDR1 is SGHVS, CDR2 FNYEAQ. The CDR3 region has the DNA TGTGCCAGCAGCCCTCTGGGGGGGACAGGGGTGTTCGACACTGAAGCTTTCTTT. Translating gives CASSPLGGTGVFDTEAFF.

The rearrangement joins TRBV7-3 to TRBJ2-1, with 15 bases matching TRBD2. The CDR3 totals 20 residues. The V segment lost 4 bases and the J segment 5 bases; nucleotides outside the gene matches: 15. Germline CDR1 SGHTA, CDR2 FQGTGA. CDR3 residues: CASSWEPGLAGGPHDNEQFF. As DNA, the CDR3 is TGTGCCAGCAGCTGGGAACCGGGACTAGCGGGGGGTCCGCACGACAATGAGCAGTTCTTC.

This chain connects TRBV21-1 to TRBJ1-2. TRBV21-1 is tagged as a pseudogene. The CDR3 loop spans 10 amino acids. The CDR3 here is CASSNKGGTF. CDR3 DNA sequence: TGTGCCAGCAGCAACAAGGGGGGGACCTTC.

The V call is TRBV18, the J call TRBJ2-1; D is possibly TRBD1 (6 bases). Trimming stripped 1 base from V and 7 bases from J, with 14 bases between. The CDR3 consists of 15 residues. Germline V gene lookup returns CDR1 KGHSH and CDR2 LQKENI. CDR3 protein: CASSPLQGFVNEQFF. The CDR3 DNA follows: TGTGCCAGCTCACCACTACAGGGATTTGTAAATGAGCAGTTCTTC.

The rearrangement uses TRBV28 and TRBJ2-1, with D uncertain. V shed 5 bases and J shed 5 bases, with 13 bases lying between them. This CDR3 has 14 amino acids. Germline-derived CDR1 and CDR2 are MDHEN and SYDVKM. Here the CDR3 reads CASSLSQANNEQFF. The DNA of the CDR3 is TGTGCCAGCAGTCTCAGCCAGGCGAACAATGAGCAGTTCTTC.

The V call is TRBV5-1, the J call TRBJ1-1; 8 positions agree with TRBD1. CDR1 is SGHRS, CDR2 YFSETQ, per germline. The V segment lost 6 bases and the J segment 1 base; nucleotides outside the gene matches: 8. The CDR3 extends over 15 amino acids. The CDR3 reads CASNQGQGRNTEAFF. In nucleotides, the CDR3 is TGCGCCAGCAACCAAGGACAGGGTAGGAACACTGAAGCTTTCTTT. The full variable domain, completed using reference TRBV5-1 and TRBJ1-1, is KAGVTQTPRYLIKTRGQQVTLSCSPISGHRSVSWYQQTPGQGLQFLFEYFSETQRNKGNFPGRFSGRQFSNSRSEMNVSTLELGDSALYLCASNQGQGRNTEAFFGQGTRLTVV.

The J gene is TRBJ2-3, the V gene TRBV25-1; perhaps TRBD2 as D (5 bases). Germline loops: CDR1 MGHDK, CDR2 SYGVNS. Between the trimmed V and J ends, which lost 6 bases and 2 bases, there was a span of 9 bases. CDR3 length: 13 amino acids. CDR3 protein: CASSLGLTDTQYF. The CDR3 DNA sequence: TGTGCCAGCAGCTTAGGACTCACAGATACGCAGTATTTT. The full variable domain, rest sourced from reference TRBV25-1 and TRBJ2-3, is EADIYQTPRYLVIGTGKKITLECSQTMGHDKMYWYQQDPGMELHLIHYSYGVNSTEKGDLSSESTVSRIRTEHFPLTLESARPSHTSQYLCASSLGLTDTQYFGPGTRLTVL.

The chain links TRBV5-1 to TRBJ1-1; no clear D. This CDR3 contains 15 residues. Germline V lookup: CDR1 SGHRS, CDR2 YFSETQ. Trimming pared 4 bases from V and 5 bases from J, leaving 18 bases between. In nucleotides, the CDR3 is TGCGCCAGCAGCAGGCCGACCCGGGGAGGAACTGAAGCTTTCTTT. It specifies CASSRPTRGGTEAFF.

This clone has more than one count but fewer than ten. This chain links TRBV5-4 with TRBJ1-2, with 8 bases matching TRBD1. The CDR3 contains 14 residues. Per the germline V gene, CDR1 is SGHNT and CDR2 is YYREEE (reference sequence). Germline trimming cut 4 bases from V and 7 bases from J; bases unmatched to any gene: 9. Here the CDR3 reads CASSLGQGLSGYTF. The DNA of the CDR3 is TGTGCCAGCAGCCTCGGACAGGGTCTCTCTGGCTACACCTTC.

The chain carries TRBV7-9 and TRBJ1-1, with D perhaps matching TRBD1 (5 bases). V was pared by 6 bases and J by 4 bases, with 12 bases between. Germline lookup yields CDR1 SEHNR and CDR2 FQNEAQ (reference sequence). The CDR3 is 13 residues long. CDR3 sequence reads: CASSSSDSTEAFF. CDR3 nucleotides: TGTGCCAGCAGTTCTTCCGACAGCACTGAAGCTTTCTTT.

This chain joins TRBV5-1 and TRBJ2-3, with 8 bases identical to TRBD1. Germline-derived CDR1 and CDR2 are SGHRS and YFSETQ. Trimming cost V 4 bases and J 4 bases; bases outside gene matches: 11. The CDR3 consists of 16 residues. The CDR3 DNA sequence: TGCGCCAGCAGCCTAGGACAGGGAATTGGATCAGATACGCAGTATTTT. Its translation is CASSLGQGIGSDTQYF.

The rearrangement uses TRBV7-6 and TRBJ2-2; tentative D call: TRBD2 (6 bases). The CDR3 extends over 14 amino acids. The V gene's germline CDR1 is SGHVS and CDR2 FNYEAQ. V was pared by 4 bases and J by 7 bases, with 13 bases between. CDR3 protein: CASSSLRGDGELFF. The DNA of the CDR3 is TGTGCCAGCAGCTCTCTTCGCGGGGACGGGGAGCTGTTTTTT.

This chain uses TRBV9 with TRBJ1-4, with a possible D match to TRBD1 (5 bases). This CDR3 is 15 amino acids long. CDR1 is SGDLS, CDR2 YYNGEE, per germline. V was clipped by 0 bases and J by 8 bases, with 14 bases between them. Here the CDR3 DNA reads TGTGCCAGCAGCGTAGGATGGGGCGGGAGGGAAAAACTGTTTTTT. Translated: CASSVGWGGREKLFF.

The chain recombines TRBV6-6 with TRBJ1-1, with D uncertain. Germline V lookup: CDR1 MNHNY, CDR2 SVGAGI (reference sequence). V lost 6 bases, J lost 1 base, and 6 bases lay in between. There are 12 residues in the CDR3. CDR3 sequence: CASSPGNTEAFF. The CDR3 DNA reads TGTGCCAGCAGCCCGGGGAACACTGAAGCTTTCTTT.

Remarks on this clone: The junction departs from the called germline gene at one end, perhaps through a read error. The gene calls are TRBV5-1 and TRBJ1-2; D unresolved. Germline V gene lookup returns CDR1 SGHRS and CDR2 YFSETQ. CDR3 length: 14 amino acids. CDR3 region: CASSLGVGNYGYTF. CDR3 bases: TGCGCCAGCAGTTTGGGAGTCGGGAACTATGGCTACACCTTC. The entire variable domain, with the rest obtained from reference TRBV5-1 and TRBJ1-2, is as follows: KAGVTQTPRYLIKTRGQQVTLSCSPISGHRSVSWYQQTPGQGLQFLFEYFSETQRNKGNFPGRFSGRQFSNSRSEMNVSTLELGDSALYLCASSLGVGNYGYTFGSGTRLTVV.

The genes are TRBV6-6 and TRBJ1-1; TRBD1 matches 8 bases. The CDR3 has 14 amino acids. With 6 bases clipped from V and 1 base from J, the junction kept 4 bases outside the gene matches. The germline CDR1 and CDR2 sequences are MNHNY and SVGAGI (reference sequence). The CDR3 DNA follows: TGTGCCAGCAGGGCGGGACAGGCGAACACTGAAGCTTTCTTT. Translation: CASRAGQANTEAFF.

This chain links TRBV5-5 with TRBJ2-1; tentatively, D is TRBD2 (5 bases). This CDR3 contains 16 residues. CDR1 SGHKS and CDR2 YYEKEE come from the germline V gene (reference sequence). V lost 4 bases and J 0 bases, leaving 14 bases between the germline ends. DNA of the CDR3: TGTGCCAGCAGCCCAACGGAGGTCTTCTCCTACAATGAGCAGTTCTTC. Translating gives CASSPTEVFSYNEQFF.

The count of this clone is one. V usage is TRBV28 and J usage is TRBJ2-5; 12 bases fit TRBD2. The junction had 5 bases not matched to a gene; V was cut back by 5 bases and J by 1 base. This CDR3 is 16 amino acids long. From germline, CDR1 is MDHEN and CDR2 SYDVKM. DNA of the CDR3: TGTGCCAGCAGTCTCTCTAGCGGGGGGGCCCAAGAGACCCAGTACTTC. Its protein is CASSLSSGGAQETQYF.